This record looks at one TCR beta chain sequence and its context. Its antigen is not yet known. No per-base quality is available; no much larger clone lies one base away. Ficoll-Paque density gradient centrifugation was used to isolate PBMCs. This record comes from a study of T-cell memory formation after mild COVID-19 (dated by TCRdb to about 2021). Background on the whole study: Most TCR sequence clusters were specific to one of the two donors. Longitudinal TCRalpha and TCRbeta repertoire sequencing tracked T-cell clones expanding and contracting after mild COVID-19 in a couple of donors. Two young, previously healthy adult volunteers made up the cohort, one male and one female.

The investigation overall reported the following: The study covered only a couple of mild cases, and larger cohorts including severe cases with pre-infection samples were considered necessary. Some responding clones were found in pre-infection memory, which suggests that pre-existing cross-reactive memory T cells took part in the SARS-CoV-2 response. SARS-CoV-2 specificity was not confirmed for the second-wave clones peaking on day 37. Contracting CD4+ clones appeared mostly in the CM and EM memory subsets, whereas CD8+ clones were enriched in EMRA. Clones that contracted from day 15 to 85 showed balanced CD4/CD8 phenotypes, whereas a second wave of clones that expanded from day 15 to 37 leaned towards CD4+.

Instrument used: Illumina NovaSeq 6000. TCRalpha and TCRbeta cDNA libraries were constructed by 5'RACE with constant-segment primers, with sample barcodes and unique molecular identifiers being introduced. RNA was extracted from every sample with Trizol reagent. Amplification of the libraries took two PCR steps, and the second step added a second sample barcode plus Illumina TruSeq adapters. Sequencing of libraries was performed on an Illumina NovaSeq with 2 x 150 bp paired-end reads. As for the original processing: Reads were demultiplexed and collapsed into UMI-guided consensus sequences with migec v1.2.7. Using mixcr v2.1.11, the UMI consensuses were aligned to TRA and TRB V and J templates and assembled into clonotypes. Expanded or contracted clonotypes were those called significant by both edgeR and NoisET, with noise models trained on biological replicates. For edgeR calls, a false discovery rate-adjusted p below 0.01 and a log2 fold-change threshold of 1 were applied. As an exploratory analysis of dynamics, max-normalized trajectories of the 1000 most abundant clonotypes were examined by PCA with hierarchical clustering. Each responding clone was given a CD4 or CD8 phenotype based on the CD4+ and CD8+ repertoires, which had been sequenced separately. TCRdb reprocessed the public reads (quality trimming at Q25 with fastp, clone calling with MiXCR) and kept in-frame beta chains. Here each entry gathers all rows of one CDR3 protein and keeps the most common genes and DNA. TCRdb's processing, not the authors', yielded these V and J calls. The sample records 400,000 or so distinct CDR3 sequences, roughly 20% of which are singletons. The ten most abundant clones make up 7.5% to 9.5% of the sample.

This TCR was recovered from an adult woman who had mild COVID-19 (a few samples of this study predate the infection). The sample titles of this study are shuffled in the database, so cell type and time point are left out; the donor was told from shared clones. The specimen was PBMCs or a T cell subset sorted from them (not recorded which).

The CDR3 protein: CASSGRRGGPYGYTF. Here is the DNA: TGTGCCAGCAGCGGCCGTCGGGGGGGGCCCTATGGCTACACCTTC. This chain joins TRBV9 to TRBJ1-2; perhaps TRBD1 is the D gene, with 6 bases matching. V was cut back by 3 bases and J by 4 bases, leaving a gap of 16 bases between them. Measured from the cysteine to the phenylalanine, the CDR3 is 15 residues long. Only the CDR3 part of the read is kept: 45 bases, read in frame from the first base. Taken from the germline V gene, the CDR1 and CDR2 loops are SGDLS and YYNGEE. Full variable domain (CDR3 extended with the reference TRBV9 and TRBJ1-2 proteins): DSGVTQTPKHLITATGQRVTLRCSPRSGDLSVYWYQQSLDQGLQFLIQYYNGEERAKGNILERFSAQQFPDLHSELNLSSLELGDSALYFCASSGRRGGPYGYTFGSGTRLTVV.